The 18 T cell receptor beta chains below all came from one sample that was sequenced in a study of T cell responses to AZD1222 COVID-19 vaccine. Profiled with immunoSEQ multiplex PCR; TCRdb holds only in-frame clones, not every one. The data show 65,000 to 80,000 clones, roughly 87% seen once. This sample comprised peripheral blood, obtained on day 0 of AZD1222 vaccination. These receptors were obtained from an adult in good health.

CDR3 protein: CASSIPGLAGSEDTQYF. In DNA form, the CDR3 reads TGTGCCAGTAGTATCCCGGGACTAGCGGGATCTGAAGATACGCAGTATTTT. The genes are TRBV19 and TRBJ2-3, with 13 bases aligning to TRBD2. Germline V gene sequence: CDR1 LNHDA, CDR2 SQIVND (reference sequence). The CDR3 covers 17 residues. V lost 3 bases and J lost 5; bases outside the gene matches: 8.

This chain uses TRBV2 with TRBJ1-3, with 7 bases identical to TRBD1. The germline CDR1 and CDR2 sequences are SNHLY and FYNNEI. Losses at the gene ends were 8 bases for V and 0 bases for J; bases not matched to a gene: 10. The CDR3 is 16 residues long. The CDR3 sequence is CASQTPGQHSGNTIYF. The CDR3 bases are TGTGCCAGCCAGACCCCGGGACAGCACTCTGGAAACACCATATATTTT.

The chain carries TRBV18 and TRBJ2-7; weak D call: TRBD2 (6 bases). The CDR3 runs 14 residues. V lost 3 bases to trimming and J lost 3 bases, with 12 bases between them. Per germline, CDR1 KGHSH and CDR2 LQKENI. In DNA form, the CDR3 reads TGTGCCAGCTCACCCGCCAGGGAGGTCTACGAGCAGTACTTC. Amino acid sequence: CASSPAREVYEQYF. The full variable domain, its missing parts supplied by reference TRBV18 and TRBJ2-7, is NAGVMQNPRHLVRRRGQEARLRCSPMKGHSHVYWYRQLPEEGLKFMVYLQKENIIDESGMPKERFSAEFPKEGPSILRIQQVVRGDSAAYFCASSPAREVYEQYFGPGTRLTVT.

The sample holds one count of this clone. The rearrangement uses TRBV11-1 and TRBJ2-3; D ambiguous. The CDR3 runs 14 residues. V shed 5 bases and J shed 4 bases, with 13 bases lying between them. Germline-derived CDR1 and CDR2 are SGHAT and FQDESV (reference sequence). CDR3 in DNA: TGTGCCAGCAGCCTTCGGGTCGGGTCAGATACGCAGTATTTT. Its translation is CASSLRVGSDTQYF.

The rearrangement links TRBV4-2 to TRBJ2-1; TRBD1 matches 8 bases. Germline V gives CDR1 LGHNA, CDR2 YNFKEQ. The junction had 4 bases not matched to a gene; V was cut back by 4 bases and J by 8 bases. The CDR3 loop spans 13 amino acids. As DNA, the CDR3 is TGTGCCAGCAGCCCTCAGGGGGCGCATGAGCAGTTCTTC. This codes for CASSPQGAHEQFF.

V usage is TRBV3-1 (or the pseudogene TRBV3-2) and J usage is TRBJ2-5; D gene ambiguous. This CDR3 has 12 amino acids. Germline-derived CDR1 and CDR2 are LGHDT and YNNKEL (reference sequence). Deletions cut 2 bases from V and 0 bases from J, with 1 base between. The CDR3 bases are TGTGCCAGCAGCCAATACCAAGAGACCCAGTACTTC. Translating gives CASSQYQETQYF.

Turning to this clone: The sample carries other DNA sequences with the same CDR3. J is TRBJ1-2 and V is TRBV29-1; D unresolved. Germline loops: CDR1 SQVTM, CDR2 ANQGSEA. V was clipped by 3 bases and J by 8 bases, with 10 bases between them. This CDR3 has 11 residues. CDR3 sequence: CSVERGYGYTF. The CDR3 nucleotides are TGCAGCGTTGAGCGGGGTTACGGCTACACCTTC. The full variable domain, with the rest looked up from reference TRBV29-1 and TRBJ1-2, is SAVISQKPSRDICQRGTSLTIQCQVDSQVTMMFWYRQQPGQSLTLIATANQGSEATYESGFVIDKFPISRPNLTFSTLTVSNMSPEDSSIYLCSVERGYGYTFGSGTRLTVV.

This clone was counted once. The gene calls are TRBV28 and TRBJ1-4, with 7 bases matching TRBD1. The CDR3 is 15 residues long. Germline V gives CDR1 MDHEN, CDR2 SYDVKM. With 5 bases clipped from V and 2 bases from J, the junction kept 5 bases outside the gene matches. CDR3 residues: CASSGQDLTNEKLFF. The CDR3, as DNA: TGTGCCAGCAGTGGACAGGATCTCACTAATGAAAAACTGTTTTTT.

The J gene is TRBJ2-5, the V gene TRBV10-3; 10 bases match TRBD2. Germline V gene sequence: CDR1 ENHRY, CDR2 SYGVKD. The ends lost 5 bases at V and 1 base at J; junction bases unmatched: 7. The CDR3 is 16 residues long. For the CDR3, the DNA is TGTGCCATCAGTTCCGGGACTAGCGCCTTCCAAGAGACCCAGTACTTC. Translated, it gives CAISSGTSAFQETQYF.

The chain joins TRBV11-2 to TRBJ2-1; 9 nucleotides line up with TRBD2. Germline values: CDR1 SGHAT, CDR2 FQNNGV. J lost 7 bases, V lost 5 bases, and 6 bases had no gene match. The CDR3 consists of 14 residues. CDR3 amino acids: CASSQGLASNEQFF. The CDR3 coding sequence is TGTGCCAGCAGCCAAGGACTAGCGAGTAATGAGCAGTTCTTC.

This chain's CDR3 is CASRSWGEKLFF. CDR3 sequence (DNA): TGTGCCAGCAGATCATGGGGGGAAAAACTGTTTTTT. This chain connects TRBV12-3 or TRBV12-4 to TRBJ1-4, with D perhaps matching TRBD1 (5 bases). The CDR3 consists of 12 residues. V was pared by 6 bases and J by 8 bases, with 10 bases between.

This chain uses TRBV21-1 with TRBJ1-1. TRBV21-1 is given as a pseudogene. The CDR3 extends over 15 amino acids. The CDR3 DNA reads TGTGCCAGCAGCGGCGGGGGCCGGGACAACACTGAAGCTTTCTTT. Amino acid sequence: CASSGGGRDNTEAFF.

The chain links TRBV5-1 to TRBJ2-7, with TRBD1 matching over 8 bases. The junction had 7 bases not matched to a gene; V was cut back by 7 bases and J by 1 base. CDR1 and CDR2 from the germline V gene are SGHRS and YFSETQ. The CDR3 spans 14 residues. The CDR3 reads CASGGTGGSYEQYF. The CDR3, as DNA: TGCGCCAGCGGGGGGACAGGTGGGTCCTACGAGCAGTACTTC.

The chain couples TRBV12-3 or TRBV12-4 to TRBJ1-2; 11 bases line up with TRBD1. CDR3 size: 13 residues. The J segment lost 7 bases and the V segment lost 5 bases, leaving 3 bases of the junction unmatched. Written as DNA, the CDR3 is TGTGCCAGCAGTCCGGGACAGGGGGTTGGCTACACCTTC. The encoded protein is CASSPGQGVGYTF.

This clone was seen just once. The V call is TRBV19, the J call TRBJ2-7; a weak D match, TRBD2 (5 bases). This CDR3 has 15 amino acids. V lost 3 bases, J lost 2 bases, and 14 bases lay in between. Germline V gene lookup returns CDR1 LNHDA and CDR2 SQIVND (reference sequence). CDR3 nucleotide sequence: TGTGCCAGTAGTATGCGGGCCTCGACCCCCTACGAGCAGTACTTC. As protein: CASSMRASTPYEQYF.

This clone came up a few times. The chain couples TRBV21-1 to TRBJ1-5; the table's TRBD1 call for D was not verified on the DNA. TRBV21-1 is a listed pseudogene. The CDR3 runs 14 residues. In nucleotides, the CDR3 is TGTGCCAGCAGAACAGGATATAGCAATCAGCCCCAGCATTTT. Translation: CASRTGYSNQPQHF.

In its sample, this clone was seen once. The chain is built from TRBV27 and TRBJ1-4; tentative D call: TRBD1 (5 bases). V was cut by 8 bases and J by 7 bases, with 11 bases left in between. The CDR3 spans 12 residues. Germline V lookup: CDR1 MNHEY, CDR2 SMNVEV (reference sequence). CDR3 sequence: CASQEGSEKLFF. CDR3 DNA sequence: TGTGCCAGCCAGGAGGGGTCTGAAAAACTGTTTTTT.

The chain has TRBV19 and TRBJ2-5; D uncertain. The germline gives CDR1 LNHDA, CDR2 SQIVND (reference sequence). The CDR3 runs to 15 residues. V was cut by 0 bases and J by 1 base, with 9 bases left in between. Written as DNA, the CDR3 is TGTGCCAGTAGTATAGAGAGTGGGTCCCAAGAGACCCAGTACTTC. Its translation: CASSIESGSQETQYF. Looking up the rest from reference TRBV19 and TRBJ2-5 gives the full variable domain: DGGITQSPKYLFRKEGQNVTLSCEQNLNHDAMYWYRQDPGQGLRLIYYSQIVNDFQKGDIAEGYSVSREKKESFPLTVTSAQKNPTAFYLCASSIESGSQETQYFGPGTRLLVL.